This entry lists 19 T cell receptor beta chains sequenced from one sample in a study of CD8 T cells in ankylosing spondylitis. Using its own MiXCR run on the 5' RACE reads, TCRdb lists one record per CDR3 protein. The sample consists of 250,000 or so distinct CDR3 sequences, roughly 10% of them appearing once. Sample: blood, either unsorted or a sorted T cell fraction (not recorded which). These receptors all come from a male donor with ankylosing spondylitis or in good health (not recorded which).

This rearrangement joins TRBV7-8 to TRBJ2-1; D not certain. Trimming took 2 bases from V and 15 from J, leaving 20 bases between them. The CDR3 spans 14 residues. In germline, CDR1 is SGHVS, CDR2 FQNEAQ. DNA for the CDR3: TGTGCCAGCAGCTTATTCGGCCCGGGCCACTGGTCGTTCTTC. Amino acid sequence: CASSLFGPGHWSFF.

This clonotype was recorded at least ten times. The chain couples TRBV5-1 to TRBJ2-1; TRBD1 matches at 8 bases. The V gene's germline CDR1 is SGHRS and CDR2 YFSETQ. The length of the CDR3 is 15 residues. V shed 3 bases, J shed 8 bases, and the junction held 10 bases outside the gene matches. CDR3 in DNA: TGCGCCAGCAGCTCGGACAGGGTGATATTGGATGAGCAGTTCTTC. Its protein product is CASSSDRVILDEQFF.

This clonotype was detected ten times or more. This sequence joins TRBV29-1 and TRBJ2-7, with D perhaps TRBD1 or TRBD2 (5 bases each). V dropped 6 bases and J dropped 12 bases, with 24 bases sitting between them. Per the germline V gene, CDR1 is SQVTM and CDR2 is ANQGSEA. The CDR3 extends over 13 amino acids. The CDR3 sequence: CSVGETAKFGRYF. Here the CDR3 DNA reads TGCAGCGTCGGGGAGACAGCCAAATTTGGACGGTACTTC.

The gene calls are TRBV5-6 and TRBJ1-1; D is perhaps TRBD1 (6 bases). This CDR3 has 13 amino acids. Germline-derived CDR1 and CDR2 are SGHDT and YYEEEE. Trimming removed 4 bases from V and 6 bases from J, with 13 bases in between. The CDR3 region has the DNA TGTGCCAGCAGCGCCACAGGGTGGGCTGAAGCTTTCTTT. Translation: CASSATGWAEAFF.

This clonotype has a count of ten or more. J is TRBJ2-3 and V is TRBV5-6, with D perhaps matching TRBD1 (6 bases). CDR3 length: 17 amino acids. V lost 4 bases, J lost 2 bases, and 20 bases lay in between. In germline, CDR1 is SGHDT, CDR2 YYEEEE. CDR3 region: CASSPTGTRQITDTQYF. In DNA form, the CDR3 reads TGTGCCAGCAGCCCCACCGGGACACGGCAGATCACAGATACGCAGTATTTT. The full variable domain, completed using reference TRBV5-6 and TRBJ2-3, is DAGVTQSPTHLIKTRGQQVTLRCSPKSGHDTVSWYQQALGQGPQFIFQYYEEEERQRGNFPDRFSGHQFPNYSSELNVNALLLGDSALYLCASSPTGTRQITDTQYFGPGTRLTVL.

This clonotype was seen ten or more times. The rearrangement links TRBV15 to TRBJ1-2; D gene ambiguous. Germline lookup yields CDR1 LNHNV and CDR2 YYDKDF (reference sequence). The V gene lost 0 bases and the J gene lost 7 bases, with 9 bases spanning the gap. This CDR3 comprises 13 residues. CDR3 DNA: TGTGCCACCAGCAGAGAGGGTGGAGGTGGCTACACCTTC. Translating gives CATSREGGGGYTF.

This clonotype showed up just a few times. This rearrangement joins TRBV5-5 to TRBJ2-1; D gene unclear. Trimming cost V 2 bases and J 3 bases, with 6 bases left between them. The CDR3 consists of 13 residues. Germline V lookup: CDR1 SGHKS, CDR2 YYEKEE (reference sequence). CDR3 in amino acids: CASSFQVYNEQFF. CDR3 DNA sequence: TGTGCCAGCAGCTTCCAGGTCTACAATGAGCAGTTCTTC.

Concerning this clonotype itself: This may stem from a read error, because a much larger clone lies one nucleotide away. The CDR3 carries no conserved terminal phenylalanine or tryptophan, so it likely arises from a read error. J is TRBJ2-7 and V is TRBV30, with a possible D match to TRBD2 (6 bases). V lost 5 bases to trimming and J lost 0 bases, with 8 bases between them. Per germline, CDR1 GTSNPN and CDR2 SVGIG (reference sequence). The CDR3 has 12 residues. The CDR3 here is CAWGGSSYEQYL. DNA for the CDR3: TGTGCCTGGGGAGGGAGCTCCTACGAGCAGTACCTC.

The V call is TRBV30, the J call TRBJ2-7; D may be TRBD2 (6 bases). Germline V lookup: CDR1 GTSNPN, CDR2 SVGIG (reference sequence). The CDR3 contains 11 residues. Trimming took off 2 bases at V and 9 bases at J, with 11 bases between the two ends. CDR3 loop: CAWSQPGGQYF. DNA for the CDR3: TGTGCCTGGAGTCAACCCGGGGGGCAGTACTTC. Supplemented by reference TRBV30 and TRBJ2-7, the full variable domain reads SQTIHQWPATLVQPVGSPLSLECTVEGTSNPNLYWYRQAAGRGLQLLFYSVGIGQISSEVPQNLSASRPQDRQFILSSKKLLLSDSGFYLCAWSQPGGQYFGPGTRLTVT.

This clonotype was seen repeatedly, ten times or more. The chain carries TRBV12-3 or TRBV12-4 and TRBJ2-2; a weak D match, TRBD2 (5 bases). The CDR3 length is 12 residues. The V gene lost 3 bases and the J gene lost 8 bases, with 7 bases spanning the gap. CDR3 sequence (DNA): TGTGCCAGCAGTTTGCGGGCTGGGGAGCTGTTTTTT. Translated: CASSLRAGELFF.

This clonotype was seen at least ten times. The CDR3 reads CASSPSGTDQETQYF. The CDR3 DNA reads as TGCGCCAGCAGCCCCTCGGGGACGGACCAAGAGACCCAGTACTTC. The gene calls are TRBV4-1 and TRBJ2-5; D tentatively fits TRBD1 or TRBD2 (5 bases each). This CDR3 contains 15 residues. V was cut by 4 bases and J by 0 bases, with 12 bases left in between. CDR1 MGHRA and CDR2 YSYEKL come from the germline V gene.

About this clonotype: With a much larger clone just one base away, this may be a read error. The chain employs TRBV3-1 and TRBJ2-3, with unresolved D. The CDR3 spans 17 residues. The ends were cut back, 4 bases at V and 2 bases at J, with 19 bases in the middle. The V gene's germline CDR1 is LGHDT and CDR2 YNNKEL (reference sequence). This CDR3 reads CASSPTMAVEYTDTQYF. The DNA of the CDR3 is TGTGCCAGCAGCCCAACTATGGCGGTGGAGTACACAGATACGCAGTATTTT.

This clonotype was found many times. The rearrangement joins TRBV12-3 or TRBV12-4 to TRBJ2-3; D remains unclear. Trimming stripped 2 bases from V and 4 bases from J, with 10 bases between. This CDR3 contains 14 residues. CDR3 in DNA: TGTGCCAGCAGTTTAAGTGGGAATCCAGATACGCAGTATTTT. The encoded protein is CASSLSGNPDTQYF.

This clonotype has ten or more counts. V and J are TRBV19 and TRBJ2-3, with 7 bases aligning to TRBD1. This CDR3 has 13 amino acids. Germline CDR1 and CDR2: LNHDA and SQIVND (reference sequence). Trimming cost V 5 bases and J 4 bases; bases outside gene matches: 3. The CDR3 DNA is TGTGCCAGTAGTGCTACAGGGGCAGATACGCAGTATTTT. Amino acids: CASSATGADTQYF.

This clonotype was seen more than once but under ten times. The chain employs TRBV20-1 and TRBJ2-5; D gene uncertain. CDR1 and CDR2 (germline): DFQATT, SNEGSKA (reference sequence). The CDR3 has 11 amino acids. The CDR3 DNA is TGCAGGTCTCCGGTCGGCGGGACCCAGTACTTC. Its translation: CRSPVGGTQYF.

This clonotype has ten or more counts. This sequence joins TRBV3-1 and TRBJ2-3; D might be TRBD1 (6 bases). Trimming cost V 1 base and J 2 bases, with 10 bases left between them. Germline CDR1 is LGHDT and CDR2 is YNNKEL (reference sequence). This CDR3 contains 15 residues. The CDR3 DNA reads as TGTGCCAGCAGCCAAGGGACAGAGATCACAGATACGCAGTATTTT. Residues: CASSQGTEITDTQYF.

This clonotype was recorded a few times. The chain carries TRBV2 and TRBJ2-1; 9 bases align to TRBD2. The CDR3 loop spans 15 amino acids. With V trimmed by 7 bases and J by 0 bases, 4 bases remained unmatched. Germline CDR1 SNHLY, CDR2 FYNNEI. The CDR3 coding sequence is TGTGCCAGCAAGAATAGCGGGAGCTCCTACAATGAGCAGTTCTTC. This translates into CASKNSGSSYNEQFF.

The genes are TRBV10-3 and TRBJ1-2, with TRBD1 matching 8 bases. Germline V gives CDR1 ENHRY, CDR2 SYGVKD. Losses at the gene ends were 5 bases for V and 7 bases for J; bases not matched to a gene: 6. The CDR3 spans 13 residues. CDR3 nucleotide sequence: TGTGCCATCAGTCCGGACAGGGCGGGTGGCTACACCTTC. Residues: CAISPDRAGGYTF.

This clonotype turned up a few times. The V call is TRBV4-1, the J call TRBJ2-5; no clear D. Germline V gives CDR1 MGHRA, CDR2 YSYEKL. V gave up 3 bases and J gave up 0 bases, with 11 bases separating them. The CDR3 has 15 residues. DNA of the CDR3: TGCGCCAGCAGCCACTCGGCAAGCAACCAAGAGACCCAGTACTTC. This gives the protein CASSHSASNQETQYF.